The rows below give T cell receptor beta chains drawn from one sample of a study of T cell repertoires in cytomegalovirus infection. TCRdb re-called the reads with MiXCR, one entry per CDR3 protein. The sample lists hundreds of thousands of distinct CDR3 sequences; about 44% were seen once. These receptors' targets are unknown. The specimen comprised cultured PBMCs, sampled from culture after CMV antigen stimulation. The receptors were sampled from a human donor in good health (CMV status not recorded). Some clones in this sample may be carry-over from other donors' samples. Both conserved end residues are part of each CDR3. A D gene is named only where the DNA matches it firmly. Not every row has a clone size; where given, it reads once, few, many or a size class.

d_gene	j_gene	abundance	v_gene	CDR3aa	CDR3nt
-	TRBJ1-1	-	TRBV7-2	CATGAGLSTEAFF	TGTGCTACGGGCGCAGGGTTAAGCACTGAAGCTTTCTTT
-	TRBJ1-2	-	TRBV6-2/TRBV6-3	CASSYPGRGRTHYGYTF	TGTGCCAGCAGTTACCCCGGGAGAGGACGGACTCACTATGGCTACACCTTC
TRBD2	TRBJ2-1	few	TRBV10-3	CAISGGGSNNEQFF	TGTGCCATCAGTGGGGGGGGTTCGAACAATGAGCAGTTCTTC
-	TRBJ1-2	-	TRBV7-2	CASSPSRAGYTF	TGTGCCAGCAGCCCCTCCCGGGCAGGCTACACCTTC
-	TRBJ2-3	-	TRBV7-2	CASSLVSRWDTQYF	TGTGCCAGCAGCTTAGTTAGTAGGTGGGATACGCAGTATTTT
-	TRBJ2-5	few	TRBV2	CASNPVEVATQYF	TGTGCCAGCAACCCGGTAGAGGTAGCGACCCAGTACTTC
-	TRBJ1-4	-	TRBV7-7	CASSPSWADEKLFF	TGTGCCAGCAGCCCTTCGTGGGCTGATGAAAAACTGTTTTTT
TRBD2	TRBJ2-1	-	TRBV11-2	CASSFRRRRERSDEQFF	TGTGCCAGCAGCTTTCGGCGGCGGCGGGAGCGCTCCGATGAGCAGTTCTTC
-	TRBJ1-5	few	TRBV7-6	CASSLDQGVNQPQHF	TGTGCCAGCAGCTTAGATCAAGGGGTCAATCAGCCCCAGCATTTT
TRBD2	TRBJ2-1	once	TRBV10-3	CAASGGNEQFF	TGTGCCGCCTCGGGGGGGAATGAGCAGTTCTTC
-	TRBJ2-5	few	TRBV7-2	CASSFSWETQYF	TGTGCCAGCAGCTTCTCTTGGGAGACCCAGTACTTC